This T cell receptor beta chain was retrieved from a study of shared clonotypes between healthy human individuals. In the study overall: The study drew on a couple of women and a few men aged 18 to 49 as donors. General study results and limits: Memory subsets generally showed lower estimated richness than naive subsets. Of the naive CD4 clonotypes, around 5% were shared across several donors.

Comments on this clone: Its matching antigen is unknown.

Method: immunoSEQ multiplex PCR; TCRdb's copy keeps in-frame clones and lacks some. Of around 2,000,000 clones listed, about 95% are singletons. Terminally differentiated effector memory CD45RA+ cells were excluded by CCR7 positive selection of CD45RO-negative cells. Adult Caucasians living in Nashville, Tennessee made up all of the donors. The V end lost 2 bases, the J end lost 3 bases, and 11 bases lay between the germline ends. This CDR3 has 14 residues. Germline CDR1 reads LNHDA; CDR2 reads SQIVND (reference sequence). This chain joins TRBV19 and TRBJ2-7; D may be TRBD2 (7 bases). The source of this sequence is a man younger than 30 in good health. Sequenced sample: naive CD8+ T cells sorted from blood. CDR3 region: CASSILGGVYEQYF. Here the CDR3 DNA reads TGTGCCAGTAGTATATTAGGGGGGGTCTACGAGCAGTACTTC.